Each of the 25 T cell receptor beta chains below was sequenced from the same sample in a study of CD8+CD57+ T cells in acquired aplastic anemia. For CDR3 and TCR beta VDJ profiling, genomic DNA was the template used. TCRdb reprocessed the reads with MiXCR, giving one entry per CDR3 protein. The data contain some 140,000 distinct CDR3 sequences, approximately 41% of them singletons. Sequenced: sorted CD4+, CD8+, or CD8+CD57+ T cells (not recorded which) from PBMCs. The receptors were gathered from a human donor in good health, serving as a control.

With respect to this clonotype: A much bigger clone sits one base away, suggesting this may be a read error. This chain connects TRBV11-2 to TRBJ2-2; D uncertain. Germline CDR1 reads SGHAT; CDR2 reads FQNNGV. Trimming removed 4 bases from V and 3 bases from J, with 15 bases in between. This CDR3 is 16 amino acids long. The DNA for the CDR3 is TGTGCCAGCAGCTCCAACCCGCACGTATACACCGGGGAGCTGTTTTTT. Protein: CASSSNPHVYTGELFF.

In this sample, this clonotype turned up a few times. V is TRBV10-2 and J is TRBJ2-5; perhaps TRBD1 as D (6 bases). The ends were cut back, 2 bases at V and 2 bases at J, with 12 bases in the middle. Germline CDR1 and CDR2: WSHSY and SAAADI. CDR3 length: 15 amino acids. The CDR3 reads CASSERLGQQETQYF. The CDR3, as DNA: TGCGCCAGCAGTGAGAGGCTAGGACAGCAAGAGACCCAGTACTTC.

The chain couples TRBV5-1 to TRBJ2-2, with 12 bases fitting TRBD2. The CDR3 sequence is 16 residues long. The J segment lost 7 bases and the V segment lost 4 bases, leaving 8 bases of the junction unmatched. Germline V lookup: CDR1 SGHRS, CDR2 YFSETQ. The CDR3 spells CASSETSGSRGGELFF. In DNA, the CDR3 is TGCGCCAGCAGCGAGACTAGCGGGAGTAGAGGCGGGGAGCTGTTTTTT.

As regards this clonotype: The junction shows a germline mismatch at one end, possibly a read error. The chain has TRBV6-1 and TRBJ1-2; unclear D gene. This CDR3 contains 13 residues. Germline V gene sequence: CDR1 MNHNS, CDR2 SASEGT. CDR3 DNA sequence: TGCGCCAGCAGTGAAGAGGGCAGGTCAAGGCACACCTTC. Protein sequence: CASSEEGRSRHTF.

CDR3 sequence (DNA): TGCAGTGCTCATACAGGGGGCTCATCTCTCTCATCCCAGCATTTT. Translation: CSAHTGGSSLSSQHF. The chain is built from TRBV20-1 and TRBJ1-5; 9 bases map to TRBD1. The trim removed 5 bases at V and 11 bases at J, leaving 16 bases unmatched. The CDR3 spans 15 residues. Germline lookup yields CDR1 DFQATT and CDR2 SNEGSKA (reference sequence).

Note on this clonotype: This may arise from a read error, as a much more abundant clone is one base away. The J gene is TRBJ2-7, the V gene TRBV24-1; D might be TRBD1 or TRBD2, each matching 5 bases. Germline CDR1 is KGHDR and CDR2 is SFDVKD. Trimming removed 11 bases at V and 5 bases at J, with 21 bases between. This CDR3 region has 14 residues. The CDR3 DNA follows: TGTGCCAGCCAATCGGGACGGTCGGTGAACGAGCAGTACTTC. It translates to CASQSGRSVNEQYF.

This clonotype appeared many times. For the CDR3, the DNA is TGCAGTGCTAGAACTGGGGCCGGGGCCAACGTCCTGACTTTC. Translation gives CSARTGAGANVLTF. V usage is TRBV20-1 and J usage is TRBJ2-6; D is possibly TRBD1 (5 bases). CDR1 and CDR2 (germline): DFQATT, SNEGSKA (reference sequence). V was trimmed by 2 bases and J by 4 bases, leaving 9 bases between them. The CDR3 covers 14 residues.

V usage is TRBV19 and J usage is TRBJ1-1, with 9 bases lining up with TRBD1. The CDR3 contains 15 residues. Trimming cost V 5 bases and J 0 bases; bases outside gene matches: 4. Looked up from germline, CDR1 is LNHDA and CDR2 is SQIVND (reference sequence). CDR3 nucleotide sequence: TGTGCCAGTAGTGGGGGACAGGGAATGAACACTGAAGCTTTCTTT. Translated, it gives CASSGGQGMNTEAFF.

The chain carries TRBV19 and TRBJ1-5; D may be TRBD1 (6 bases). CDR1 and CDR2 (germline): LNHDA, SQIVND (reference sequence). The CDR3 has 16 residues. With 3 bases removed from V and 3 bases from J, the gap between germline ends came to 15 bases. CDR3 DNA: TGTGCCAGTAGTATCCTCAGACAGGTAACCAATCAGCCCCAGCATTTT. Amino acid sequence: CASSILRQVTNQPQHF.

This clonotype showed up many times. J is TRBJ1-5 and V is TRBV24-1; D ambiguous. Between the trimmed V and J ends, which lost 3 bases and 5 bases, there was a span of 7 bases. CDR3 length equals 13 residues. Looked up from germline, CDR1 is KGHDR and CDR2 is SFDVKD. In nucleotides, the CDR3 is TGTGCCACCAGTGATCGTAGGGATCAGCCCCAGCATTTT. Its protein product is CATSDRRDQPQHF.

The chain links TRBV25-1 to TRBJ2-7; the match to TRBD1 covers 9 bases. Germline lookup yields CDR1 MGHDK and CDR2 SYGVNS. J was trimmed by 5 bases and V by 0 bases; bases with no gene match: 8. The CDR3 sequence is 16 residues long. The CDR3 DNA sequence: TGTGCCAGCAGTGAATATATGGGGGGACAGGGCAACGAGCAGTACTTC. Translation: CASSEYMGGQGNEQYF.

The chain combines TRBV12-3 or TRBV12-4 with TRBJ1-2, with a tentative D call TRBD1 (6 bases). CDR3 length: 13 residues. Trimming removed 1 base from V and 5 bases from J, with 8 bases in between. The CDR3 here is CASSLVQGYGYTF. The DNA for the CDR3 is TGTGCCAGCAGTTTAGTGCAGGGGTATGGCTACACCTTC.

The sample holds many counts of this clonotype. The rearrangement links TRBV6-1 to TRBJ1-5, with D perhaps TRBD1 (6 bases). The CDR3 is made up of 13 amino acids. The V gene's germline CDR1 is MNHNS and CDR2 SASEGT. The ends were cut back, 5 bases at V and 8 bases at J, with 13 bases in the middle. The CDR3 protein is CASSPDSVEPQHF. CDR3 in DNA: TGTGCCAGCAGTCCGGACAGCGTTGAGCCCCAGCATTTT.

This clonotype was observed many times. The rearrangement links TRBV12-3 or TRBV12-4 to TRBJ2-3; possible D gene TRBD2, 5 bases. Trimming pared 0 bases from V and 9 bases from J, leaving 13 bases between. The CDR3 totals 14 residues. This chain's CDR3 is CASSLAGVVDTQYF. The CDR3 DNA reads TGTGCCAGCAGTTTAGCGGGAGTAGTCGACACGCAGTATTTT.

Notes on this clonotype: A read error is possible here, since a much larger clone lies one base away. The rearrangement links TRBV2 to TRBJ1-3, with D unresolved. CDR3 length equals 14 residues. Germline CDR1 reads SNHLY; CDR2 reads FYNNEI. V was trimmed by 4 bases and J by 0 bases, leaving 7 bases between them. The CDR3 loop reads CASSGGSSGNTIYF. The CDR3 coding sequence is TGTGCCAGCAGTGGAGGGAGCTCTGGAAACACCATATATTTT.

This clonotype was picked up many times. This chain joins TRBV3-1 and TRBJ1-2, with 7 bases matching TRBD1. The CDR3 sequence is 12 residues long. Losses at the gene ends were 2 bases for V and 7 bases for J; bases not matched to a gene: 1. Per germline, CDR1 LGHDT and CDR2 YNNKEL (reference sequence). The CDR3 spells CASSQYRGGYTF. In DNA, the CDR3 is TGTGCCAGCAGCCAATACAGGGGTGGCTACACCTTC.

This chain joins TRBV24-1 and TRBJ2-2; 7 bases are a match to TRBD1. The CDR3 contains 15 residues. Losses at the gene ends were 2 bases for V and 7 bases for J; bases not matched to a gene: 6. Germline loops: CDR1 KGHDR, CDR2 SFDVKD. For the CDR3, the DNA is TGTGCCACCAGTGATTCCGACAGGGTCGACGGGGAGCTGTTTTTT. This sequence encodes CATSDSDRVDGELFF.

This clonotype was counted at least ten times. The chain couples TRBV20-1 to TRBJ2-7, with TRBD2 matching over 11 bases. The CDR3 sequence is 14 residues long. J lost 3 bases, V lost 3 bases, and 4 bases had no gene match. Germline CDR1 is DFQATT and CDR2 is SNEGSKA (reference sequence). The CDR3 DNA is TGCAGTGCTAGTAGCGGGAGGGCTTACTACGAGCAGTACTTC. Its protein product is CSASSGRAYYEQYF.

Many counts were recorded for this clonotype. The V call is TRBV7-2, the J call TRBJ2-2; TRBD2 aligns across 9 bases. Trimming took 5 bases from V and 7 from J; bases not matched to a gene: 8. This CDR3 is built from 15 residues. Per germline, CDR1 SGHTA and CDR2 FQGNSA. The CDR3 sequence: CASSRTSGFSGELFF. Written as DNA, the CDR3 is TGTGCCAGCAGCCGCACTAGCGGGTTCAGCGGGGAGCTGTTTTTT.

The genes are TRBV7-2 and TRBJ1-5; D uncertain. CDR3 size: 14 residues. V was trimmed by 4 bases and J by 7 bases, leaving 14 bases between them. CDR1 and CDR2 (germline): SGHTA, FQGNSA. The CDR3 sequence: CASSSDPAAQPQHF. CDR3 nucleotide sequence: TGTGCCAGCAGCTCCGACCCCGCGGCGCAGCCCCAGCATTTT.

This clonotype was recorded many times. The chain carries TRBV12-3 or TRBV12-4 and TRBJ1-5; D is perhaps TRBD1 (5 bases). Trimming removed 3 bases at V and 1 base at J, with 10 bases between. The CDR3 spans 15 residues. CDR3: CASSFGDASNQPQHF. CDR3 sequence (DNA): TGTGCCAGCAGTTTCGGGGACGCGAGCAATCAGCCCCAGCATTTT.

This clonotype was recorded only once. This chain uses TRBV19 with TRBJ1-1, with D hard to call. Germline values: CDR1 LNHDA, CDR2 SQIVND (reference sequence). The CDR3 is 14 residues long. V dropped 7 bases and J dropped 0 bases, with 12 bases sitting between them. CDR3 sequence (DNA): TGTGCCAGTAATCAAGGGCGGTTGAACACTGAAGCTTTCTTT. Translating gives CASNQGRLNTEAFF. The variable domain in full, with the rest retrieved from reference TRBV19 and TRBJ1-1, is DGGITQSPKYLFRKEGQNVTLSCEQNLNHDAMYWYRQDPGQGLRLIYYSQIVNDFQKGDIAEGYSVSREKKESFPLTVTSAQKNPTAFYLCASNQGRLNTEAFFGQGTRLTVV.

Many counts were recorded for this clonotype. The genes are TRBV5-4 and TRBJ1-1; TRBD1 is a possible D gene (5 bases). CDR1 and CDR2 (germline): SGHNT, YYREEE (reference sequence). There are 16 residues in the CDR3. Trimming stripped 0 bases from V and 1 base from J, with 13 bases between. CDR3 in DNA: TGTGCCAGCAGCTTGGTGGGACGGGGGAAGAACACTGAAGCTTTCTTT. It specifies CASSLVGRGKNTEAFF. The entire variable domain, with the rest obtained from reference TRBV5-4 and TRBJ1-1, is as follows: ETGVTQSPTHLIKTRGQQVTLRCSSQSGHNTVSWYQQALGQGPQFIFQYYREEENGRGNFPPRFSGLQFPNYSSELNVNALELDDSALYLCASSLVGRGKNTEAFFGQGTRLTVV.

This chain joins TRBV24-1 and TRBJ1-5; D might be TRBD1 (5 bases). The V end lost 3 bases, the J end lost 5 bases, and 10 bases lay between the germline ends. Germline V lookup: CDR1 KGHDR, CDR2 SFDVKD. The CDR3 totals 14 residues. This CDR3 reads CATSDPTEDQPQHF. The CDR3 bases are TGTGCCACCAGTGATCCGACAGAGGATCAGCCCCAGCATTTT.

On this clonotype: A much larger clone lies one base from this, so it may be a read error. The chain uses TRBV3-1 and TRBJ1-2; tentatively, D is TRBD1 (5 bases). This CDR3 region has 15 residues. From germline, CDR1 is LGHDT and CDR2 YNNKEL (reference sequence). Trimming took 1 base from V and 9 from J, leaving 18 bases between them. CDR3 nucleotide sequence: TGTGCCAGCAGCCAAGGTCAGGGTATTCGGAATAGCTACACCTTC. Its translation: CASSQGQGIRNSYTF.